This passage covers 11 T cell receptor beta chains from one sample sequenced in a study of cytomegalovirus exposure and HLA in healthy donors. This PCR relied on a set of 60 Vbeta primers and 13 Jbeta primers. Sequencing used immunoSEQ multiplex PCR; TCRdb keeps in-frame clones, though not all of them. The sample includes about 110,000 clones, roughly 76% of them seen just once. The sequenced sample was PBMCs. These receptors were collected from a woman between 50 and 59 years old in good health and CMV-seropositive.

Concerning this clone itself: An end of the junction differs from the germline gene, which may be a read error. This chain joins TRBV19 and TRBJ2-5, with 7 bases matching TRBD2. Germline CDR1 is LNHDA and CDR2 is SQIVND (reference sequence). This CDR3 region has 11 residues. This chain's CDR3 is CARVVLKGRDF. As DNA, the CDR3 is TGTGCCAGAGTTGTGCTTAAAGGGAGGGACTTC.

CDR3 bases: TGTGCCACCAGCAGTCCAATCTCTGGAAACACCATATATTTT. Its protein product is CATSSPISGNTIYF. The chain uses TRBV15 and TRBJ1-3, with no clear D. The germline V gene has CDR1 LNHNV and CDR2 YYDKDF (reference sequence). This CDR3 is built from 14 residues. V gave up 3 bases and J gave up 0 bases, with 6 bases separating them.

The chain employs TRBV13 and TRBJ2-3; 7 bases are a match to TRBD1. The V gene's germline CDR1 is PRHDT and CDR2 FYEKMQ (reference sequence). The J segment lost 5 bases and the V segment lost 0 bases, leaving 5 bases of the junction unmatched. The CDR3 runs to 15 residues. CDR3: CASSLGGTEVDTQYF. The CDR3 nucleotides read TGTGCCAGCAGCTTAGGCGGGACAGAGGTAGATACGCAGTATTTT. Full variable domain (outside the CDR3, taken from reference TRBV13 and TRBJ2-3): AAGVIQSPRHLIKEKRETATLKCYPIPRHDTVYWYQQGPGQDPQFLISFYEKMQSDKGSIPDRFSAQQFSDYHSELNMSSLELGDSALYFCASSLGGTEVDTQYFGPGTRLTVL.

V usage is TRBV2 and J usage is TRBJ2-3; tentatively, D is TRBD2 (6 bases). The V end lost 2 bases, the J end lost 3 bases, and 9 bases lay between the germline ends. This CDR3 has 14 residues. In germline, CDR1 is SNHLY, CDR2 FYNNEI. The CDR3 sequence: CASSESAGTDTQYF. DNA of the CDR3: TGTGCCAGCAGTGAATCCGCGGGGACAGATACGCAGTATTTT.

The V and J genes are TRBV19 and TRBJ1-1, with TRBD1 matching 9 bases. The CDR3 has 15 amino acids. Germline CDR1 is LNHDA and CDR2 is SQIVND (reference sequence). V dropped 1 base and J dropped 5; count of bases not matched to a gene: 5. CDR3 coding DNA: TGTGCCAGTAGTATAGCTGGACAGGGGCAAACTGAAGCTTTCTTT. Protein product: CASSIAGQGQTEAFF.

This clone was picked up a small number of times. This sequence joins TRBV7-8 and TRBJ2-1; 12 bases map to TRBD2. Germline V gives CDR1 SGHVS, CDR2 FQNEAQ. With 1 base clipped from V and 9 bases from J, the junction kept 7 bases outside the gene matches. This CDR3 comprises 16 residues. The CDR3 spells CASSLEGLAGSVEQFF. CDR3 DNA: TGTGCCAGCAGCTTAGAGGGACTAGCGGGCTCTGTTGAGCAGTTCTTC.

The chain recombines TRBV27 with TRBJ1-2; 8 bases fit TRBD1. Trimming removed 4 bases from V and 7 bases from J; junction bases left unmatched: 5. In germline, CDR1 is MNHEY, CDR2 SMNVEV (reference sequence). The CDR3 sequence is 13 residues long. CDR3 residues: CASSSTGAGGYTF. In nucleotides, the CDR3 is TGTGCCAGCAGTTCGACAGGGGCGGGTGGCTACACCTTC.

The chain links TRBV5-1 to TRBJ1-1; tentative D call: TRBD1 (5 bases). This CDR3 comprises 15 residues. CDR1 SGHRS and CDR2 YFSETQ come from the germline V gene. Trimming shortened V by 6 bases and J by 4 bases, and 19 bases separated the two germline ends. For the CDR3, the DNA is TGCGCCAGCATCGCCGAGGCAGGGACTATCACTGAAGCTTTCTTT. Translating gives CASIAEAGTITEAFF.

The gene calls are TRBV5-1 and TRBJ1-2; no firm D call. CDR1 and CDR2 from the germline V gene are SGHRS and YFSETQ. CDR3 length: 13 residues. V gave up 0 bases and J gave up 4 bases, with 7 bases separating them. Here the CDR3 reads CASSLGAFYGYTF. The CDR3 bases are TGCGCCAGCAGCTTGGGGGCCTTCTATGGCTACACCTTC.

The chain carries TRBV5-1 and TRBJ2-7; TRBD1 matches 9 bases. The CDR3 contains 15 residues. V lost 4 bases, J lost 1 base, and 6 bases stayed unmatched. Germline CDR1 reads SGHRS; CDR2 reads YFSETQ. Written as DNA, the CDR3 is TGCGCCAGCAGCAAGGCCGGGACAGGGTCCTACGAGCAGTACTTC. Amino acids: CASSKAGTGSYEQYF.

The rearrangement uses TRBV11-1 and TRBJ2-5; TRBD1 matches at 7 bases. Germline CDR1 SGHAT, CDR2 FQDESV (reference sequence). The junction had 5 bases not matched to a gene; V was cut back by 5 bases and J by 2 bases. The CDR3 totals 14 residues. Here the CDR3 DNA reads TGTGCCAGCAGCCCTCCGGGACAGCAAGAGACCCAGTACTTC. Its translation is CASSPPGQQETQYF.